This TCR beta chain was sequenced in a study of cytomegalovirus exposure and HLA in healthy donors. Across the study: From about 170 million T cells, an earlier analysis saw roughly 100 million unique TCR beta sequences.

60 Vbeta and 13 Jbeta primers were used in PCR. Clones were sequenced by immunoSEQ multiplex PCR, and TCRdb holds only the in-frame ones, with some missing. This sample has approximately 110,000 clones; around 80% occur once, and the top ten carry approximately 0.22%. This CDR3 spans 15 amino acids. The germline gives CDR1 SGHTA, CDR2 FQGNSA. V dropped 7 bases and J dropped 3; count of bases not matched to a gene: 9. At the time of sampling, donors were nominally healthy, though unrecorded immune exposures were likely. This TCR derives from a man aged 45-65 years in good health and CMV-seronegative. This sequence joins TRBV7-2 and TRBJ2-3, with 8 bases lining up with TRBD1. The specimen sequenced was PBMCs. In DNA, the CDR3 is TGTGCCAGCACCCCGACAGGGGAAAAAACAGATACGCAGTATTTT. It encodes CASTPTGEKTDTQYF.